Included here is one TCR beta chain sequence, with context. TCRdb's copy holds only in-frame clones and misses some; the assay was immunoSEQ multiplex PCR. The sample gives tens of thousands of clones, about 94% of which show up once; roughly 0.36% is in the top ten. The sample originates from a study of technical replicates of blood from a handful of donors. This receptor was obtained from a human donor in good health. Sequencing was performed on T cells isolated from PBMCs.

CDR3: CASTSRQGAQHF. CDR3 DNA: TGTGCCAGCACATCACGACAGGGGGCCCAGCATTTT. J is TRBJ1-5 and V is TRBV6-5; TRBD1 matches at 9 bases. Germline values: CDR1 MNHEY, CDR2 SVGAGI. The CDR3 runs to 12 residues. The V gene end was trimmed by 7 bases and the J gene end by 11 bases; junction bases not matched to a gene: 6.